This TCR beta chain stems from a study of identical twins. A universal primer site was added by template switching, and unique molecular identifiers were carried by the cDNA. TCRdb recomputed calls from the 5' RACE reads with MiXCR, one row per CDR3 protein. The repertoire has 230,000 or so distinct CDR3 sequences, about 8.3% of them found once; the top ten carry 2.5% to 3.5%. General study points: Reduced insertions were recorded for abundant cord blood beta clonotypes, with no such pattern in memory repertoires. Partial confounding of zero-insertion analyses by invariant MAIT and iNKT cells was possible.

CDR1 and CDR2 from the germline V gene are MDHEN and SYDVKM. The CDR3 is 17 amino acids. The V end lost 5 bases, the J end lost 0 bases, and 17 bases lay between the germline ends. Ten or more counts support this clonotype. Its specificity is not known. Only healthy Caucasians were enrolled as donors. The data also belong to a second study, concerning yellow fever vaccine responses in identical twins.

Sequenced sample: CD8+ T cells sorted from blood. The receptor was derived from a young woman in good health. This chain uses TRBV28 with TRBJ2-4; D gene ambiguous. In nucleotides, the CDR3 is TGTGCCAGCAGTCCAACCTCGAACCGTCGAGCCAAAAACATTCAGTACTTC. Its translation is CASSPTSNRRAKNIQYF.